This entry features one T cell receptor (beta chain) sequence. Its antigen is currently unknown. This entry belongs to a study of glioma-infiltrating T cells. In the study overall: WHO grade II oligodendrogliomas or astrocytomas, plus non-recurrent WHO grade IV glioblastomas, were sampled. Sequencing aimed for about 4- to 11-fold coverage of about 920,000 peripheral T cells.

V trimming: 0 bases; J trimming: 2 bases; junction bases outside the gene matches: 5. The CDR3 is 15 amino acids. Germline V lookup: CDR1 DFQATT, CDR2 SNEGSKA (reference sequence). Amplification of TCR alpha and beta CDR3 regions from RNA used iRepertoire nested multiplex PCR. TCRdb reprocessed the multiplex PCR reads with MiXCR, giving one entry per CDR3 protein. The sample consists of around 390,000 distinct CDR3 sequences, roughly two fifths of them appearing once. Study results and limitations: A blood CDR3 motif signature was depleted in highly divergent patients.

This TCR was sampled from a human donor with low-grade glioma or glioblastoma, undergoing nonglioma brain surgery, or in good health (not recorded which). Specimen: glioma tissue, nonneoplastic brain tissue, or PBMCs (not recorded which). V and J are TRBV20-1 and TRBJ2-3, with TRBD2 matching 7 bases. The CDR3 DNA reads TGCAGTGCTAGAGATGTAGCGGGCCCCACAGATACGCAGTATTTT. Its translation: CSARDVAGPTDTQYF.